The TCR beta chain described here comes from a study of blood T cell repertoires in COVID-19. Study-wide background: Samples representing acute and convalescent COVID-19 were sourced from the United States, Italy and Spain.

The V gene end was trimmed by 0 bases and the J gene end by 3 bases; junction bases not matched to a gene: 14. This CDR3 is 19 amino acids long. Germline CDR1 reads LGHNA; CDR2 reads YSLEER. Individuals drawn from approximately 26 US areas were roughly 18 to 89 years old. Participants' reported clinical history set cohort assignment. Donors in Cohort 3 who had recovered were those with two negative PCRs, healthcare professional clearance, or resolution of their symptoms. This table comes from immunoSEQ multiplex PCR, and its TCRdb copy is limited to in-frame clones, with some not included. The sample shows 250,000 to 300,000 clones, around 90% of them seen only once.

Input material: PBMCs or T cells enriched from blood (not recorded which). The chain recombines TRBV4-3 with TRBJ2-5, with 9 bases identical to TRBD2. The receptor was isolated from a woman between 40 and 55 years old who had recovered from COVID-19. The CDR3 coding sequence is TGCGCCAGCAGCCAAGAAGGAAATATGCGGCGGGAGGGCGAAGAGACCCAGTACTTC. It codes for CASSQEGNMRREGEETQYF.